This T cell receptor (beta chain) was retrieved from a study of blood T cell repertoires in COVID-19. Sequencing used immunoSEQ multiplex PCR; TCRdb keeps in-frame clones, though not all of them. The sample shows some 16,000 clones, about 81% of them seen only once. In this sample, this clone turned up a few times. The germline V gene has CDR1 SGHNT and CDR2 YYREEE (reference sequence). Unmatched junction bases numbered 7, after V lost 0 bases and J lost 3 bases. CDR3 size: 16 residues. The specimen was peripheral blood. This clonotype was obtained from a man aged 60-69 years with acute or convalescent COVID-19. This chain joins TRBV5-4 and TRBJ2-7; TRBD2 matches 9 bases. The CDR3 spells CASSLDAGGPDYEQYF. CDR3 nucleotides: TGTGCCAGCAGCTTGGATGCGGGGGGGCCGGACTACGAGCAGTACTTC.